This T cell receptor (beta chain) was recorded in a study of blood T cell repertoires in COVID-19. Whole-study context: Italy, Spain and the United States were the sources of the convalescent and acute COVID-19 samples. Sources were T cells, B-cell-depleted T cells, or PBMCs; the material itself was cDNA or gDNA.

Participants were aged roughly 18 to 95 years, lived in around 22 US areas, and enrolled virtually. Per the study methods: Reference gene primer amplification gave nucleated cell count estimates. Data came from immunoSEQ multiplex PCR; TCRdb stores just in-frame clones and leaves some out. V, J and clone size reflect that table, while D and trimming were determined from the DNA. The sample lists 350,000 to 450,000 clones; just under 90% were seen once. With 5 bases clipped from V and 2 bases from J, the junction kept 5 bases outside the gene matches. The germline V gene has CDR1 MDHEN and CDR2 SYDVKM. The CDR3 is 14 amino acids.

The sequencing sample was made of PBMCs or T cells enriched from blood (not recorded which). The rearrangement links TRBV28 to TRBJ2-7; 8 bases line up with TRBD1. The receptor's source is a woman aged 25 to 45 who had recovered from COVID-19. CDR3 DNA sequence: TGTGCCAGCAGTAAGACAGGGGTGCCCTACGAGCAGTACTTC. Translated, it gives CASSKTGVPYEQYF.